Each of the 28 T cell receptor beta chains below was sequenced from the same sample in a study of blood T cell repertoires in COVID-19. Profiled with immunoSEQ multiplex PCR; TCRdb holds only in-frame clones, not every one. Here the sample spans about 150,000 clones, roughly four fifths being singletons. Sequencing was done on a sample of PBMCs or T cells enriched from blood (not recorded which). The receptors were gathered from a middle-aged man who had recovered from COVID-19.

V usage is TRBV19 and J usage is TRBJ1-1; D remains unclear. This CDR3 is 14 amino acids long. Germline assignment: CDR1 LNHDA and CDR2 SQIVND (reference sequence). The V end lost 3 bases, the J end lost 0 bases, and 8 bases lay between the germline ends. CDR3 sequence (DNA): TGTGCCAGTAGTATCGGTCCCTTGAACACTGAAGCTTTCTTT. Encoded protein: CASSIGPLNTEAFF.

This chain connects TRBV5-5 to TRBJ1-5; possibly TRBD1 for D (5 bases). The CDR3 has 12 amino acids. Germline values: CDR1 SGHKS, CDR2 YYEKEE (reference sequence). Trimming shortened V by 7 bases and J by 7 bases, and 12 bases separated the two germline ends. The CDR3 protein is CASGSGIQPQHF. Here the CDR3 DNA reads TGTGCCAGCGGGTCAGGGATCCAGCCCCAGCATTTT.

This chain connects TRBV6-5 to TRBJ2-1; 9 bases match TRBD1. The V and J ends lost 6 bases and 4 bases, in that order; junction bases with no gene match: 7. The CDR3 runs to 15 residues. Germline assignment: CDR1 MNHEY and CDR2 SVGAGI. The CDR3 spells CASRGTGYSYNEQFF. The CDR3 nucleotides read TGTGCCAGCAGGGGGACAGGGTACTCTTACAATGAGCAGTTCTTC.

The chain employs TRBV27 and TRBJ2-7, with TRBD1 identical over 7 bases. CDR3 length: 14 amino acids. Germline V gene sequence: CDR1 MNHEY, CDR2 SMNVEV (reference sequence). Trimming cost V 3 bases and J 2 bases; bases outside gene matches: 4. The CDR3 loop is CASSFKTGPYEQYF. The CDR3 DNA follows: TGTGCCAGCAGTTTTAAGACAGGGCCCTACGAGCAGTACTTC.

The V and J genes are TRBV6-5 and TRBJ1-5, with 8 nucleotides matching TRBD1. The V gene's germline CDR1 is MNHEY and CDR2 SVGAGI. This CDR3 contains 15 residues. V shed 6 bases and J 3 bases; nucleotides not matched to a gene: 7. CDR3 bases: TGTGCCAGCAGAAACAGGGGGAGGACCAATCAGCCCCAGCATTTT. This codes for CASRNRGRTNQPQHF.

This rearrangement joins TRBV18 to TRBJ2-1, with D perhaps matching TRBD2 (5 bases). V was trimmed by 3 bases and J by 0 bases, leaving 12 bases between them. The CDR3 is 16 amino acids. Germline CDR1 and CDR2: KGHSH and LQKENI. The CDR3 DNA reads TGTGCCAGCTCACCCGAGTTAGCGAGCTCCTACAATGAGCAGTTCTTC. Translating it yields CASSPELASSYNEQFF.

The V and J genes are TRBV7-9 and TRBJ1-6; TRBD1 matches at 7 bases. V trimming: 6 bases; J trimming: 7 bases; junction bases outside the gene matches: 9. The CDR3 sequence is 15 residues long. The V gene's germline CDR1 is SEHNR and CDR2 FQNEAQ (reference sequence). Here the CDR3 reads CASRYPGQLNSPLHF. The CDR3 region has the DNA TGTGCCAGCAGGTACCCGGGACAGCTGAATTCACCCCTCCACTTT.

The chain joins TRBV5-1 to TRBJ1-5; D unclear. The CDR3 is 15 amino acids. CDR1 is SGHRS and CDR2 is YFSETQ in the germline V gene. Between the trimmed V and J ends, which lost 0 bases and 4 bases, there was a span of 11 bases. The CDR3: CASSLGGRLNQPQHF. Here the CDR3 DNA reads TGCGCCAGCAGCTTGGGCGGGAGACTTAATCAGCCCCAGCATTTT.

The CDR3 nucleotides read TGTGCCTGGGACCACTCGGGTGGGACTGAAGCTTTCTTT. Amino acid sequence: CAWDHSGGTEAFF. The gene calls are TRBV30 and TRBJ1-1; D ambiguous. Deletions cut 5 bases from V and 5 bases from J, with 15 bases between. Germline lookup yields CDR1 GTSNPN and CDR2 SVGIG (reference sequence). The CDR3 covers 13 residues.

The chain carries TRBV28 and TRBJ2-2, with 10 bases aligning to TRBD1. CDR1 is MDHEN and CDR2 is SYDVKM in the germline V gene. Trimming took 3 bases from V and 7 from J; bases not matched to a gene: 5. CDR3 size: 15 residues. The CDR3: CASSFDRGRIGELFF. DNA for the CDR3: TGTGCCAGCAGTTTTGACAGGGGGCGCATCGGGGAGCTGTTTTTT.

The gene calls are TRBV18 and TRBJ1-1; no definite D call. This CDR3 has 15 residues. V was trimmed by 1 base and J by 1 base, leaving 10 bases between them. Germline V lookup: CDR1 KGHSH, CDR2 LQKENI. The CDR3 loop reads CASSPRTGENTEAFF. Here the CDR3 DNA reads TGTGCCAGCTCACCACGGACGGGAGAGAACACTGAAGCTTTCTTT.

The chain has TRBV9 and TRBJ1-6, with D possibly being TRBD1 (5 bases). The germline gives CDR1 SGDLS, CDR2 YYNGEE. The CDR3 has 14 amino acids. V was pared by 7 bases and J by 0 bases, with 8 bases between. The CDR3 DNA reads TGTGCCAGCGGGGGGAGCTCCTATAATTCACCCCTCCACTTT. This gives the protein CASGGSSYNSPLHF.

The rearrangement links TRBV19 to TRBJ1-5; 7 nucleotides line up with TRBD1. This CDR3 is 17 amino acids long. The germline CDR1 and CDR2 sequences are LNHDA and SQIVND (reference sequence). V shed 4 bases, J shed 7 bases, and the junction held 16 bases outside the gene matches. The CDR3 DNA follows: TGTGCCAGTAGTACTGGGGGAGACAGGGCTCGGGTGCAGCCCCAGCATTTT. It is translated as CASSTGGDRARVQPQHF.

V gene TRBV6-5 combines with J gene TRBJ1-1, with 7 bases lining up with TRBD1. The CDR3 loop spans 14 amino acids. The J segment lost 4 bases and the V segment lost 4 bases, leaving 6 bases of the junction unmatched. Germline-derived CDR1 and CDR2 are MNHEY and SVGAGI. CDR3 sequence reads: CASSSDRAVTEAFF. The DNA for the CDR3 is TGTGCCAGCAGTTCCGACAGGGCAGTCACTGAAGCTTTCTTT.

This CDR3 is CASRRGTGGALNEQFF. The CDR3 DNA follows: TGCGCCAGCAGACGAGGGACAGGGGGCGCCTTGAATGAGCAGTTCTTC. The genes are TRBV5-1 and TRBJ2-1; 12 bases agree with TRBD1. From germline, CDR1 is SGHRS and CDR2 YFSETQ. The V gene end was trimmed by 5 bases and the J gene end by 7 bases; junction bases not matched to a gene: 10. The CDR3 loop spans 16 amino acids.

This clone was counted only a few times. The chain joins TRBV6-1 to TRBJ1-1, with no clear D. Germline values: CDR1 MNHNS, CDR2 SASEGT. This CDR3 region has 15 residues. Trimming removed 1 base at V and 1 base at J, with 10 bases between. The CDR3 reads CASSEVVRQNTEAFF. DNA of the CDR3: TGTGCCAGCAGTGAAGTCGTGAGACAGAACACTGAAGCTTTCTTT.

This chain uses TRBV28 with TRBJ1-2, with D tentatively TRBD1 (6 bases). With 5 bases removed from V and 0 bases from J, the gap between germline ends came to 10 bases. CDR3 length: 14 residues. The germline gives CDR1 MDHEN, CDR2 SYDVKM. The CDR3 region is CASSLSGANYGYTF. CDR3 coding DNA: TGTGCCAGCAGTCTTTCAGGGGCTAACTATGGCTACACCTTC.

The chain combines TRBV5-1 with TRBJ2-7; 12 nucleotides line up with TRBD2. V shed 0 bases and J 4 bases; nucleotides not matched to a gene: 8. This CDR3 comprises 17 residues. Germline values: CDR1 SGHRS, CDR2 YFSETQ. The CDR3 sequence is CASSLASGGAFTYEQYF. DNA for the CDR3: TGCGCCAGCAGCTTGGCTAGCGGGGGGGCCTTTACATACGAGCAGTACTTC.

The V and J genes are TRBV5-4 and TRBJ2-1; no definite D call. CDR1 is SGHNT, CDR2 YYREEE, per germline (reference sequence). The V gene lost 0 bases and the J gene lost 6 bases, with 4 bases spanning the gap. The CDR3 is made up of 12 amino acids. The CDR3 spells CASSLDSNEQFF. The CDR3 coding sequence is TGTGCCAGCAGCTTGGACAGCAATGAGCAGTTCTTC.

The sample holds one count of this clone. V and J are TRBV10-3 and TRBJ1-2; D is perhaps TRBD1 (5 bases). The CDR3 has 13 residues. Trimming left V 6 bases short and J 2 bases short, with 10 bases between. Germline lookup yields CDR1 ENHRY and CDR2 SYGVKD. DNA for the CDR3: TGTGCCATCAGCGGAGGGGAAAACTATGGCTACACCTTC. It codes for CAISGGENYGYTF.

This clone was seen once. The chain is built from TRBV2 and TRBJ1-2, with D possibly matching TRBD1 (6 bases). Germline V CDR1 and CDR2: SNHLY, FYNNEI. This CDR3 is 14 amino acids long. V gave up 2 bases and J gave up 4 bases, with 11 bases separating them. The CDR3 DNA reads TGTGCCAGCAGTGAACAGGGGTCCGCCTATGGCTACACCTTC. Translated, it gives CASSEQGSAYGYTF.

This sequence joins TRBV5-1 and TRBJ1-1; perhaps TRBD1 as D (6 bases). The CDR3 loop spans 14 amino acids. The germline V gene has CDR1 SGHRS and CDR2 YFSETQ. V was clipped by 4 bases and J by 4 bases, with 14 bases between them. The CDR3 sequence is CASSVGGVGTEAFF. The CDR3 DNA reads TGCGCCAGCAGCGTAGGGGGAGTCGGCACTGAAGCTTTCTTT.

The rearrangement uses TRBV9 and TRBJ1-3, with D unresolved. The length of the CDR3 is 16 residues. The germline V and J ends were trimmed by 0 bases and 0 bases, with 10 bases remaining between them. The germline gives CDR1 SGDLS, CDR2 YYNGEE. The CDR3 coding sequence is TGTGCCAGCAGCGTAGCGGGCACTAGCTCTGGAAACACCATATATTTT. Its translation: CASSVAGTSSGNTIYF.

This sequence joins TRBV7-2 and TRBJ1-2; possibly TRBD1 for D (6 bases). CDR3 size: 14 residues. Looked up from germline, CDR1 is SGHTA and CDR2 is FQGNSA. V was cut by 0 bases and J by 8 bases, with 13 bases left in between. CDR3 nucleotide sequence: TGTGCCAGCAGCTTAGCGACACAGGGTCGGGGCTACACCTTC. It is translated as CASSLATQGRGYTF. Looking up the rest from reference TRBV7-2 and TRBJ1-2 gives the full variable domain: GAGVSQSPSNKVTEKGKDVELRCDPISGHTALYWYRQSLGQGLEFLIYFQGNSAPDKSGLPSDRFSAERTGGSVSTLTIQRTQQEDSAVYLCASSLATQGRGYTFGSGTRLTVV.

The chain uses TRBV9 and TRBJ1-6, with TRBD1 matching 10 bases. CDR1 is SGDLS and CDR2 is YYNGEE in the germline V gene. CDR3 length: 17 residues. Trimming at V came to 4 bases and at J to 9 bases, leaving 13 bases not matched to a gene. The CDR3: CASSPQPGTGVGSPLHF. The CDR3, as DNA: TGTGCCAGCAGCCCGCAACCCGGGACAGGGGTGGGTTCACCCCTCCACTTT.

The rearrangement uses TRBV30 and TRBJ2-5, with D possibly being TRBD1 (6 bases). Germline V lookup: CDR1 GTSNPN, CDR2 SVGIG (reference sequence). The CDR3 contains 13 residues. With 2 bases removed from V and 0 bases from J, the gap between germline ends came to 7 bases. As DNA, the CDR3 is TGTGCCTGGAGTAGGGGGTACCAAGAGACCCAGTACTTC. Protein: CAWSRGYQETQYF.

The sample holds one count of this clone. The chain couples TRBV29-1 to TRBJ2-6, with 9 bases that match TRBD1. Germline V lookup: CDR1 SQVTM, CDR2 ANQGSEA. The CDR3 loop spans 16 amino acids. Losses at the gene ends were 6 bases for V and 3 bases for J; bases not matched to a gene: 9. The CDR3 sequence: CSVNNRTGDGANVLTF. The CDR3 DNA sequence: TGCAGCGTCAACAACCGGACAGGGGATGGGGCCAACGTCCTGACTTTC.

This clone has more than one count but fewer than ten. J is TRBJ2-7 and V is TRBV21-1; the D call TRBD1 from the table was never checked on the DNA. TRBV21-1 is shown as a pseudogene. CDR3 length: 16 amino acids. The CDR3 loop reads CASNVWDRDGTYEQYF. DNA of the CDR3: TGTGCCAGCAACGTATGGGACAGGGACGGAACCTACGAGCAGTACTTC.